Listed below are T cell receptor beta chains from one sample, sequenced in a study of T cells in localized non-small cell lung cancer. Measured with immunoSEQ multiplex PCR; TCRdb has only the in-frame clones, and not every one. The sample has 27,000 or so clones; around 83% are singletons. The starting material was peripheral blood, obtained before any cancer treatment. The receptors stem from a woman between 40 and 69 years old with stage I lung adenocarcinoma. The CDR3 runs from the conserved cysteine through the conserved F or W. The D gene is left open where the match is weak. Clone size, where shown, is once, few, many, or a class for clones that have expanded.

CDR3aa | CDR3nt | d_gene | j_gene | abundance | v_gene
CASSQEGWSGAFTDTQYF | TGCGCCAGCAGCCAAGAGGGCTGGAGCGGGGCCTTCACAGATACGCAGTATTTT | TRBD2 | TRBJ2-3 | NA | TRBV4-1
CASSLQSQSRANVLTF | TGTGCCAGCTCACTTCAGTCACAAAGTCGGGCCAACGTCCTGACTTTC | NA | TRBJ2-6 | NA | TRBV5-6
CASRTGGETQYF | TGTGCCAGCAGGACGGGAGGAGAGACCCAGTACTTC | TRBD2 | TRBJ2-5 | NA | TRBV7-9
CASSDLDRANYGYTF | TGTGCCAGCAGTGACCTGGACAGGGCTAACTATGGCTACACCTTC | TRBD1 | TRBJ1-2 | NA | TRBV6-1
CASSLEPGGKLFF | TGTGCCAGCAGCTTAGAACCGGGAGGAAAACTGTTTTTT | NA | TRBJ1-4 | NA | TRBV11-2
CASSGRDRGRAQYF | TGTGCCAGCAGCGGCCGGGACAGGGGGCGCGCGCAGTATTTT | TRBD1 | TRBJ2-3 | NA | TRBV9
CAINGQANSGNTIYF | TGTGCCATCAACGGACAGGCGAACTCTGGAAACACCATATATTTT | TRBD1 | TRBJ1-3 | few | TRBV10-3
CASGEWQGFSGNTIYF | TGTGCCAGTGGGGAATGGCAGGGCTTCTCTGGAAACACCATATATTTT | NA | TRBJ1-3 | NA | TRBV19
CASSLPAAYTEAFF | TGTGCCAGCAGCCTCCCGGCCGCCTACACTGAAGCTTTCTTT | NA | TRBJ1-1 | NA | TRBV21-1
CASSERTAPLYGYTF | TGCGCCAGCAGCGAAAGGACAGCTCCCCTCTATGGCTACACCTTC | NA | TRBJ1-2 | few | TRBV5-1
CASRPGQQETQYF | TGTGCCAGCCGTCCCGGACAGCAAGAGACCCAGTACTTC | NA | TRBJ2-5 | NA | TRBV7-2
CASSYPPGQGYEQYF | TGTGCCAGCAGCTACCCGCCGGGACAGGGCTACGAGCAGTACTTC | TRBD1 | TRBJ2-7 | NA | TRBV5-6
CASSLGGQTEAFF | TGTGCCAGCAGCTTAGGGGGACAAACTGAAGCTTTCTTT | NA | TRBJ1-1 | NA | TRBV7-6
CASSFIVDTSAEKLFF | TGTGCCAGCAGTTTCATCGTGGACACCTCAGCCGAAAAACTGTTTTTT | NA | TRBJ1-4 | NA | TRBV28
CASHNGGPGSYNSPLHF | TGTGCCAGTCATAATGGGGGGCCGGGCTCCTATAATTCACCCCTCCACTTT | NA | TRBJ1-6 | NA | TRBV19
CASSQVGAWEAFF | TGCGCCAGCAGCCAAGTTGGGGCGTGGGAAGCTTTCTTT | NA | TRBJ1-1 | once | TRBV4-3
CASSLPGGNQPQHF | TGTGCCAGCAGCTTGCCAGGGGGCAATCAGCCCCAGCATTTT | NA | TRBJ1-5 | NA | TRBV7-2
CASSSSRGSYEQYF | TGTGCCAGCAGCTCCTCCAGGGGGTCCTACGAGCAGTACTTC | TRBD1 | TRBJ2-7 | NA | TRBV7-3
CASKLAGGPGEQFF | TGTGCCAGTAAACTAGCGGGGGGGCCCGGTGAGCAGTTCTTC | TRBD2 | TRBJ2-1 | few | TRBV7-3
CASSAYPGNQPQHF | TGTGCCAGTAGTGCCTACCCGGGCAATCAGCCCCAGCATTTT | NA | TRBJ1-5 | NA | TRBV19
CAWSTGLYYGYTF | TGTGCCTGGTCAACAGGGCTCTACTATGGCTACACCTTC | NA | TRBJ1-2 | NA | TRBV30
CASSPSWGEQFF | TGTGCCAGCAGCCCTTCGTGGGGTGAGCAGTTCTTC | NA | TRBJ2-1 | NA | TRBV7-8
CASSSRTENTEAFF | TGCGCCAGCAGCTCACGGACAGAGAACACTGAAGCTTTCTTT | NA | TRBJ1-1 | NA | TRBV4-1
CASSPRSPATSGYGYTF | TGTGCCAGCAGCCCCAGGTCCCCCGCCACCTCCGGGTATGGCTACACCTTC | NA | TRBJ1-2 | once | TRBV14
CASSEGNRALYEQYF | TGTGCCAGCAGTGAAGGTAACAGGGCTCTTTACGAGCAGTACTTC | NA | TRBJ2-7 | NA | TRBV6-1
CASSPQVEQFF | TGTGCCAGCTCACCACAGGTTGAGCAGTTCTTC | NA | TRBJ2-1 | NA | TRBV18
CASSSQGGRETQYF | TGTGCCAGCAGCTCGCAGGGGGGGAGGGAGACCCAGTACTTC | NA | TRBJ2-5 | NA | TRBV7-2
CASGTGRGETQYF | TGTGCCAGTGGGACAGGTCGGGGAGAGACCCAGTACTTC | TRBD1 | TRBJ2-5 | NA | TRBV19
CSVASGGLDTQYF | TGCAGCGTTGCTAGCGGGGGGTTAGATACGCAGTATTTT | TRBD2 | TRBJ2-3 | NA | TRBV29-1
CASSLDRGNSPLHF | TGTGCCAGCAGCTTAGACAGGGGGAATTCACCCCTCCACTTT | TRBD1 | TRBJ1-6 | once | TRBV7-8
CASRTMAVGGNEQFF | TGTGCCAGCCGTACGATGGCAGTTGGGGGCAATGAGCAGTTCTTC | NA | TRBJ2-1 | NA | TRBV6-5
CASKQAGYSYEQYF | TGTGCCAGTAAGCAGGCAGGGTACTCCTACGAGCAGTACTTC | NA | TRBJ2-7 | few | TRBV19
CARRKVNTEAFF | TGTGCCCGCAGAAAGGTGAACACTGAAGCTTTCTTT | NA | TRBJ1-1 | NA | TRBV30
CASSRGGAQNEQFF | TGTGCCAGCAGCCGCGGGGGGGCACAAAATGAGCAGTTCTTC | TRBD2 | TRBJ2-1 | NA | TRBV11-3
CASSPGGNTQYF | TGTGCCAGCAGCCCGGGAGGGAATACGCAGTATTTT | TRBD2 | TRBJ2-3 | NA | TRBV11-1
CAISDLRGTYYEQYF | TGTGCCATCAGTGATTTGCGGGGGACATACTACGAGCAGTACTTC | NA | TRBJ2-7 | NA | TRBV10-3
CASSIWAGEVGNTIYF | TGTGCCAGTAGTATATGGGCAGGGGAGGTTGGAAACACCATATATTTT | NA | TRBJ1-3 | NA | TRBV19
CASGEGVSDVPNEQYF | TGTGCTAGTGGTGAGGGGGTCTCCGACGTCCCCAACGAGCAGTACTTC | NA | TRBJ2-7 | NA | TRBV12-5
CASTISGGEAKNIQYF | TGTGCCAGCACCATCTCGGGCGGAGAAGCCAAAAACATTCAGTACTTC | NA | TRBJ2-4 | NA | TRBV7-2
CASSTIQGSQETQYF | TGCGCCAGCAGCACAATACAGGGTTCCCAAGAGACCCAGTACTTC | NA | TRBJ2-5 | NA | TRBV4-1
CASSPRRGDSNQPQHF | TGTGCCAGCAGCCCGCGAAGGGGAGATAGCAATCAGCCCCAGCATTTT | NA | TRBJ1-5 | few | TRBV7-2
CASSVGQYNEQFF | TGTGCCAGCAGCGTAGGACAGTACAATGAGCAGTTCTTC | NA | TRBJ2-1 | NA | TRBV9
CASSVGASLKQYF | TGTGCCAGCAGCGTGGGGGCCTCCTTAAAGCAGTACTTC | NA | TRBJ2-7 | NA | TRBV9
CASSQDRGPYEQYF | TGCGCCAGCAGCCAAGATAGAGGACCCTACGAGCAGTACTTC | NA | TRBJ2-7 | NA | TRBV4-3
CASSLGSRRSTDTQYF | TGTGCCAGCAGCTTGGGTAGTAGAAGATCCACAGATACGCAGTATTTT | NA | TRBJ2-3 | few | TRBV5-6
CASSFVQNTGELFF | TGTGCCAGCAGCTTTGTACAGAACACCGGGGAGCTGTTTTTT | NA | TRBJ2-2 | NA | TRBV11-3
CASSLTPVGGSGTDTQYF | TGTGCCAGCAGCTTAACCCCGGTGGGAGGTAGCGGCACAGATACGCAGTATTTT | NA | TRBJ2-3 | NA | TRBV7-3
CASSIRGGEETQYF | TGTGCCAGTAGTATACGGGGGGGAGAAGAGACCCAGTACTTC | TRBD2 | TRBJ2-5 | NA | TRBV19
CSAKQGGAGELFF | TGCAGCGCCAAACAGGGGGGTGCGGGGGAGCTGTTTTTT | TRBD1 | TRBJ2-2 | NA | TRBV29-1